The clone carrying this T cell receptor beta chain was picked up many times. This sample is drawn from a study of T-cell reconstitution after alpha-beta-depleted transplantation in children. V shed 8 bases and J 1 base; nucleotides not matched to a gene: 7. The CDR3 length is 15 residues. Per germline, CDR1 MGHDK and CDR2 SYGVNS. Unique molecular identifiers were incorporated when the TCRbeta library was constructed. One entry per CDR3 protein results from TCRdb running MiXCR on the PCR reads. The repertoire includes about 110,000 distinct CDR3 sequences, over 9% of them detected once, and about 7.3% sits in the top ten.

Sequencing was performed on PBMCs from the stem cell graft donor, taken from the stem cell graft. This receptor was obtained from a human donor who donated a stem cell graft to a child with acute lymphoblastic leukemia. The chain has TRBV25-1 and TRBJ1-4; 7 bases fit TRBD1. The CDR3 sequence is CASSGGAGTNEKLFF. CDR3 coding DNA: TGTGCCAGCTCAGGGGGGGCAGGAACTAATGAAAAACTGTTTTTT. Drawing the rest from reference TRBV25-1 and TRBJ1-4, the complete variable domain is EADIYQTPRYLVIGTGKKITLECSQTMGHDKMYWYQQDPGMELHLIHYSYGVNSTEKGDLSSESTVSRIRTEHFPLTLESARPSHTSQYLCASSGGAGTNEKLFFGSGTQLSVL.